This T cell receptor beta chain is drawn from a study of tumor and adjacent non-tumor tissue in lung cancer. For the study at large: Patients comprised 12 adenocarcinoma, 2 squamous cell carcinoma and 1 small cell lung cancer. Patients were aged about 30 to 80, 10 men and about five women, stage I to III. Study findings and constraints: Normal lung showed higher cumulative top 100 clone frequency than tumor.

Germline loops: CDR1 MNHEY, CDR2 SVGAGI. The CDR3 consists of 14 residues. The ends were cut back, 0 bases at V and 5 bases at J, with 10 bases in the middle. A modified ARM-PCR protocol with three rounds of nested PCR amplified TCRbeta. Via MiXCR, TCRdb re-called the multiplex PCR reads, giving one row per CDR3 protein. Of 89,000 or so distinct CDR3 sequences detected, about 61% appear once; the ten largest clones hold roughly 15%. This sample's RNA came from whole unsorted tissue. This clonotype was seen repeatedly, ten times or more. Antigen specificity is unknown. The TCR comes from a man in his sixties or seventies with non-small cell lung cancer. The V and J genes are TRBV6-5 and TRBJ2-5; TRBD1 is a possible D gene (6 bases). Sequencing used lung tumor tissue. The CDR3 is CASSYSWQGETQYF. The CDR3 DNA reads TGTGCCAGCAGTTACTCTTGGCAGGGGGAGACCCAGTACTTC.